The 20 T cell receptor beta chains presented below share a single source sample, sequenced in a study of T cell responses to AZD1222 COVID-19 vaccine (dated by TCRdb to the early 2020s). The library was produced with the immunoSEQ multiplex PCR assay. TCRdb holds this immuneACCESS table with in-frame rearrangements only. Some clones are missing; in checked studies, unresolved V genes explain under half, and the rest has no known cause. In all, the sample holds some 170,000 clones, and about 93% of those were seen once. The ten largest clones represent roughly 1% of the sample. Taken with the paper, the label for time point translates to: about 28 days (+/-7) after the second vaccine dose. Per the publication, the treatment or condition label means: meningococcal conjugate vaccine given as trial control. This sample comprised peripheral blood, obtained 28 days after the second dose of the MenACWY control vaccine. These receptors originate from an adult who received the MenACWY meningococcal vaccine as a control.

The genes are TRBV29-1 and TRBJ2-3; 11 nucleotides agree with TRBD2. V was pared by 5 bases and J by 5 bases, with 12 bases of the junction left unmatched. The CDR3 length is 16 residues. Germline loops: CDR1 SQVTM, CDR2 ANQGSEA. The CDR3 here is CSVQDSSGGQVDTQYF. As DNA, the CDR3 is TGCAGCGTTCAGGATTCTAGCGGGGGGCAGGTAGATACGCAGTATTTT.

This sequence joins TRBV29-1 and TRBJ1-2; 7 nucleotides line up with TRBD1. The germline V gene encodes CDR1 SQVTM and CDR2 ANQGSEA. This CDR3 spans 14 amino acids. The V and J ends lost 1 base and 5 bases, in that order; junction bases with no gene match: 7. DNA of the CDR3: TGCAGCGTTGAAGCCACAGGGGTGAGGTATGGCTACACCTTC. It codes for CSVEATGVRYGYTF.

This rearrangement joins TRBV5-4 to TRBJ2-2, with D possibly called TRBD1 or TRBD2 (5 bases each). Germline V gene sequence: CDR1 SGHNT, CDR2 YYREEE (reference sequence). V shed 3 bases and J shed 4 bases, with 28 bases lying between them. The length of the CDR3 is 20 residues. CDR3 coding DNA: TGTGCCAGCAGCTCAAGAAGACAGTCCGGGACCATTTTTGCCACCGGGGAGCTGTTTTTT. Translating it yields CASSSRRQSGTIFATGELFF.

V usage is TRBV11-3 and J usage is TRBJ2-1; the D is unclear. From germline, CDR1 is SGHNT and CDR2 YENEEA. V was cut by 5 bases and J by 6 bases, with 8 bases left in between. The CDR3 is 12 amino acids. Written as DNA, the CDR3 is TGTGCCAGCAGCGGCCCCCGCAATGAGCAGTTCTTC. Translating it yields CASSGPRNEQFF.

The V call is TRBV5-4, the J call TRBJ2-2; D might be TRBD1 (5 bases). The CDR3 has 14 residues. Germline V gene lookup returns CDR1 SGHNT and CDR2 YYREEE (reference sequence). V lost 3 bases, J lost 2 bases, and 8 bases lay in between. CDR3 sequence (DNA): TGTGCCAGCAGCTACCAGGGAAACACCGGGGAGCTGTTTTTT. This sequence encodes CASSYQGNTGELFF.

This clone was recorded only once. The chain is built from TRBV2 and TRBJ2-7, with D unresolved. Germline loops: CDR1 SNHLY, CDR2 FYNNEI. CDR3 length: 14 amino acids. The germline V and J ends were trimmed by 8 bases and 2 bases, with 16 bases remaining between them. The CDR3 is CASYDRSQTYEQYF. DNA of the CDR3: TGTGCCAGCTATGATCGGAGCCAGACCTACGAGCAGTACTTC.

CDR3: CASSIDPNQPQHF. The CDR3 DNA sequence: TGTGCCAGTAGTATAGACCCCAATCAGCCCCAGCATTTT. V usage is TRBV19 and J usage is TRBJ1-5; D is unresolved. CDR1 and CDR2 from the germline V gene are LNHDA and SQIVND (reference sequence). The V and J ends lost 0 bases and 3 bases respectively, with 3 bases between them. This CDR3 is built from 13 residues.

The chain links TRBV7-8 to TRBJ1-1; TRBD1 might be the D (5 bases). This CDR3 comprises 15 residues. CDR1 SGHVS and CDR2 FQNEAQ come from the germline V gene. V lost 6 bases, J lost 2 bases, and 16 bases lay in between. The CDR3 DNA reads TGTGCCAGCAGGAAAGCGGGGCGCCATAACACTGAAGCTTTCTTT. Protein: CASRKAGRHNTEAFF.

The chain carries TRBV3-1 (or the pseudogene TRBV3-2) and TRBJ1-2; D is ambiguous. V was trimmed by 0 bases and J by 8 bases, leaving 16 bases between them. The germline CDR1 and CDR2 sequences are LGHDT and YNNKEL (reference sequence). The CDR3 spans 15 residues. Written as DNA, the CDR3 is TGTGCCAGCAGCCAAGATTACCTCTTGGGTTGCGGCTACACCTTC. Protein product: CASSQDYLLGCGYTF.

The CDR3 region has the DNA TGTGCCAGCAGAAATCCGGGCATCTCTGGAAACACCATATATTTT. Residues: CASRNPGISGNTIYF. The chain combines TRBV6-1 with TRBJ1-3; D not certain. Germline CDR1 reads MNHNS; CDR2 reads SASEGT. The V and J ends lost 6 bases and 0 bases respectively, with 12 bases between them. The CDR3 runs 15 residues.

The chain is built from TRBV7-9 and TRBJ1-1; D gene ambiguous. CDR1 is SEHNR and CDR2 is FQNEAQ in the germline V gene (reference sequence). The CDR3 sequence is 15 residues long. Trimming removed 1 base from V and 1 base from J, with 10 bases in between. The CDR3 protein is CASSLGKVPNTEAFF. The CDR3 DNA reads TGTGCCAGCAGCTTAGGGAAGGTACCGAACACTGAAGCTTTCTTT.

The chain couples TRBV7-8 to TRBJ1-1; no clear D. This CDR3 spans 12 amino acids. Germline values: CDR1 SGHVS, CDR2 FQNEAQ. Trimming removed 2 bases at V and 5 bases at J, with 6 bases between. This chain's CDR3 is CASSLKETEAFF. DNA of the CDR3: TGTGCCAGCAGCTTAAAGGAAACTGAAGCTTTCTTT.

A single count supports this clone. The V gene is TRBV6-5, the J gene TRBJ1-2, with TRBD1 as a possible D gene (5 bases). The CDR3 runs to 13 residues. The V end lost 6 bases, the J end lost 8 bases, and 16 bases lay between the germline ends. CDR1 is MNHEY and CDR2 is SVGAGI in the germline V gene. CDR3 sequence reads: CASSTTAPVGYTF. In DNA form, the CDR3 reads TGTGCCAGCAGCACGACAGCCCCGGTGGGCTACACCTTC.

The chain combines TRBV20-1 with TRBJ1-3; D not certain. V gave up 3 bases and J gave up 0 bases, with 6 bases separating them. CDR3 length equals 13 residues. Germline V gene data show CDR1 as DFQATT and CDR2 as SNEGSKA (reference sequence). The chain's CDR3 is CSASLNSGNTIYF. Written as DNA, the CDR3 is TGCAGTGCTAGTCTCAACTCTGGAAACACCATATATTTT.

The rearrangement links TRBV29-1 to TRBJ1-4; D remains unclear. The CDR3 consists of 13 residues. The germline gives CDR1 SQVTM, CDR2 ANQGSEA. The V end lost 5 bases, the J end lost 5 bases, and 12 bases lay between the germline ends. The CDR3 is CSVRVTANEKLFF. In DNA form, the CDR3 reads TGCAGCGTTAGGGTTACGGCGAATGAAAAACTGTTTTTT.

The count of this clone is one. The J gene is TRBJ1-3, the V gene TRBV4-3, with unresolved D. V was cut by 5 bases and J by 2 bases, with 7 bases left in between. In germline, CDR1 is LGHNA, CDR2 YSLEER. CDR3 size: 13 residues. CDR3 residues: CASSGLAGNTIYF. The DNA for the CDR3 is TGCGCCAGCAGCGGGTTGGCTGGAAACACCATATATTTT.

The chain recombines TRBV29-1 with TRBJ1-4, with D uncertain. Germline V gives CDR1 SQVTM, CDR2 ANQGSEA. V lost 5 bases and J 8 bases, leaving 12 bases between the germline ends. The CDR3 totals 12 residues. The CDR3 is CSVLTGGEKLFF. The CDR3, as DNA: TGCAGCGTTCTCACGGGTGGGGAAAAACTGTTTTTT.

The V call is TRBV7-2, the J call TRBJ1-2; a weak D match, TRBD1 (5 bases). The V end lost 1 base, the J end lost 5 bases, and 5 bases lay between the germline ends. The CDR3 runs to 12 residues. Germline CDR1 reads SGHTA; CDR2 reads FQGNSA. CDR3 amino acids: CASSLEGYGYTF. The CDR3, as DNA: TGTGCCAGCAGCTTAGAGGGGTATGGCTACACCTTC.

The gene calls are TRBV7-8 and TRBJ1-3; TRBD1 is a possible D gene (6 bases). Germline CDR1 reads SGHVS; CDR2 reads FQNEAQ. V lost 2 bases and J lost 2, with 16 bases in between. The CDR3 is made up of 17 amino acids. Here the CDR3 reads CASSLPGGREAGNTIYF. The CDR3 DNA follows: TGTGCCAGCAGCTTACCGGGGGGCCGGGAAGCTGGAAACACCATATATTTT.

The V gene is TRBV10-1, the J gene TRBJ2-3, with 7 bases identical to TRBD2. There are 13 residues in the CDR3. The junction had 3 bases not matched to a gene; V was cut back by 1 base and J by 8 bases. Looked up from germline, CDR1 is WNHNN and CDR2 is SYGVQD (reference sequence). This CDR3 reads CASSEWSSGTQYF. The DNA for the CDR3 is TGCGCCAGCAGTGAGTGGTCTAGCGGTACGCAGTATTTT.